This entry lists 20 T cell receptor beta chains sequenced from one sample in a study of T cell repertoires in cytomegalovirus infection. MiXCR, run by TCRdb on the reads, gives a single entry per CDR3 protein. The sample lists approximately 730,000 distinct CDR3 sequences; almost 30% were seen once. These receptors are not linked to any known antigen. The starting material was cultured CD8+ T cells from PBMCs, obtained from culture after CMV antigen stimulation. Source of these receptors: a human donor in good health (CMV status not recorded). Some clones in this sample may be carry-over from other donors' samples.

The sample holds a few counts of this clonotype. The rearrangement uses TRBV7-9 and TRBJ2-1; 8 positions match TRBD2. V was pared by 5 bases and J by 2 bases, with 5 bases of the junction left unmatched. Germline values: CDR1 SEHNR, CDR2 FQNEAQ (reference sequence). The CDR3 is 15 amino acids. The CDR3 DNA is TGTGCCAGCAGCCCTACCGGGGGGGCCTACAATGAGCAGTTCTTC. Translation: CASSPTGGAYNEQFF.

This clonotype was detected only once. This chain uses TRBV7-9 with TRBJ2-1; no clear D. CDR3 length: 12 residues. Trimming cost V 8 bases and J 8 bases, with 13 bases left between them. Germline V CDR1 and CDR2: SEHNR, FQNEAQ (reference sequence). The CDR3 is CASCLRGDEQFF. Written as DNA, the CDR3 is TGTGCCAGCTGCCTCAGAGGCGATGAGCAGTTCTTC.

The chain combines TRBV20-1 with TRBJ2-1; the D is unclear. With 1 base removed from V and 8 bases from J, the gap between germline ends came to 12 bases. Germline loops: CDR1 DFQATT, CDR2 SNEGSKA (reference sequence). CDR3 length: 13 amino acids. CDR3 region: CSARAGDLHEQFF. The DNA of the CDR3 is TGCAGTGCTAGAGCGGGTGACTTGCATGAGCAGTTCTTC.

The CDR3 coding sequence is TGTGCCACCACTCTAACGGGGGGGTCGGGCGAGACCCAGTACTTC. Its translation is CATTLTGGSGETQYF. V is TRBV6-2 or TRBV6-3 and J is TRBJ2-5; 8 bases align to TRBD2. The germline CDR1 and CDR2 sequences are MNHEY and SVGEGT. The V gene end was trimmed by 10 bases and the J gene end by 5 bases; junction bases not matched to a gene: 15. The CDR3 contains 15 residues.

This clonotype was seen a handful of times. J is TRBJ2-3 and V is TRBV7-2, with TRBD1 identical over 9 bases. Germline V CDR1 and CDR2: SGHTA, FQGNSA. J was trimmed by 3 bases and V by 7 bases; bases with no gene match: 8. The length of the CDR3 is 15 residues. CDR3 protein: CASTRGDRETDTQYF. CDR3 DNA sequence: TGTGCCAGCACCAGAGGGGACAGGGAGACAGATACGCAGTATTTT.

The chain combines TRBV7-6 with TRBJ1-1; D perhaps matches TRBD1 (5 bases). CDR1 SGHVS and CDR2 FNYEAQ come from the germline V gene. V lost 5 bases, J lost 8 bases, and 21 bases lay in between. This CDR3 region has 15 residues. This CDR3 is CASSPTEGRNEEAFF. The DNA for the CDR3 is TGTGCCAGCAGCCCTACAGAGGGACGGAATGAGGAAGCTTTCTTT.

This clonotype was seen more than once but under ten times. The chain combines TRBV6-5 with TRBJ2-5; D might be TRBD1 (6 bases). Trimming left V 2 bases short and J 2 bases short, with 15 bases between. Germline CDR1 reads MNHEY; CDR2 reads SVGAGI. The CDR3 is 16 residues long. DNA of the CDR3: TGTGCCAGCAGTTACGGTAGGGGGTCCTTACAAGAGACCCAGTACTTC. Translation: CASSYGRGSLQETQYF.

The genes are TRBV4-2 and TRBJ2-1; 8 bases fit TRBD2. Germline-derived CDR1 and CDR2 are LGHNA and YNFKEQ. J lost 9 bases, V lost 1 base, and 8 bases had no gene match. The CDR3 sequence is 15 residues long. The CDR3 DNA sequence: TGTGCCAGCAGCCAAGCGCATGCGGGGGGCGGTGAGCAGTTCTTC. Protein product: CASSQAHAGGGEQFF.

This clonotype was counted at least ten times. The CDR3 is CASSLIDGEGYTF. The CDR3 nucleotides read TGTGCCAGCAGCTTAATCGACGGAGAGGGCTACACCTTC. The V and J genes are TRBV7-2 and TRBJ1-2; D is uncertain. Trimming removed 2 bases at V and 8 bases at J, with 12 bases between. The length of the CDR3 is 13 residues. Germline V gene data show CDR1 as SGHTA and CDR2 as FQGNSA.

This clonotype is a singleton in its sample. V and J are TRBV5-6 and TRBJ1-2, with D possibly being TRBD1 (5 bases). V lost 4 bases, J lost 4 bases, and 17 bases lay in between. The CDR3 is 15 residues long. CDR1 and CDR2 from the germline V gene are SGHDT and YYEEEE. The CDR3 sequence: CASSVRGRDPYGYTF. In DNA form, the CDR3 reads TGTGCCAGCAGCGTTCGTGGCAGGGACCCCTATGGCTACACCTTC.

This clonotype showed up many times. V is TRBV7-2 and J is TRBJ2-7; D possibly matches TRBD1 or TRBD2 (7 bases each). From germline, CDR1 is SGHTA and CDR2 FQGNSA. The CDR3 is 16 residues long. Trimming left V 6 bases short and J 2 bases short, with 20 bases between. This CDR3 reads CASSFPGGGGPYEQYF. The CDR3, as DNA: TGTGCCAGCAGTTTCCCAGGGGGGGGAGGCCCCTACGAGCAGTACTTC.

The V call is TRBV20-1, the J call TRBJ1-1; 9 bases align to TRBD1. J was trimmed by 4 bases and V by 6 bases; bases with no gene match: 6. The length of the CDR3 is 13 residues. CDR1 is DFQATT and CDR2 is SNEGSKA in the germline V gene (reference sequence). The CDR3 sequence: CSAHTGGGTEAFF. CDR3 bases: TGCAGTGCCCATACAGGGGGCGGCACTGAAGCTTTCTTT.

The V gene is TRBV5-6, the J gene TRBJ2-5; TRBD2 matches at 8 bases. Germline V gives CDR1 SGHDT, CDR2 YYEEEE. The length of the CDR3 is 13 residues. V lost 5 bases and J lost 5; bases outside the gene matches: 5. DNA for the CDR3: TGTGCCAGCAGACGGGGGGGCCGGGAGACCCAGTACTTC. It is translated as CASRRGGRETQYF. The complete variable domain, with remaining parts taken from reference TRBV5-6 and TRBJ2-5, reads DAGVTQSPTHLIKTRGQQVTLRCSPKSGHDTVSWYQQALGQGPQFIFQYYEEEERQRGNFPDRFSGHQFPNYSSELNVNALLLGDSALYLCASRRGGRETQYFGPGTRLLVL.

In its sample, this clonotype was seen many times. The chain employs TRBV7-6 and TRBJ2-5, with D perhaps matching TRBD1 (6 bases). In germline, CDR1 is SGHVS, CDR2 FNYEAQ. The CDR3 has 14 residues. The V gene lost 5 bases and the J gene lost 3 bases, with 13 bases spanning the gap. CDR3 DNA sequence: TGTGCCAGCAGCGAAGCACAGGGAAAAGAGACCCAGTACTTC. This gives the protein CASSEAQGKETQYF.

This clonotype showed up just a few times. The chain combines TRBV10-3 with TRBJ1-5, with D possibly being TRBD1 (5 bases). The CDR3 contains 15 residues. Germline V gives CDR1 ENHRY, CDR2 SYGVKD. Trimming pared 2 bases from V and 4 bases from J, leaving 12 bases between. CDR3 bases: TGTGCCATCAGTGAGGTAGGGGAAGATAATCAGCCCCAGCATTTT. It translates to CAISEVGEDNQPQHF.

This clonotype was seen repeatedly, ten times or more. V is TRBV7-6 and J is TRBJ2-6; 8 bases align to TRBD1. This CDR3 contains 16 residues. V lost 3 bases, J lost 0 bases, and 1 base stayed unmatched. Germline V lookup: CDR1 SGHVS, CDR2 FNYEAQ. The CDR3 protein is CASSFTGGSGANVLTF. The CDR3 DNA sequence: TGTGCCAGCAGCTTCACAGGGGGCTCTGGGGCCAACGTCCTGACTTTC.

This clonotype showed up many times. The chain is built from TRBV7-9 and TRBJ2-1; 9 nucleotides line up with TRBD1. The trim removed 6 bases at V and 9 bases at J, leaving 12 bases unmatched. CDR1 is SEHNR, CDR2 FQNEAQ, per germline (reference sequence). The CDR3 has 15 residues. DNA for the CDR3: TGTGCCAGCAGGGATAGGGGACAGGGTAAGGGTGAGCAGTTCTTC. It specifies CASRDRGQGKGEQFF. Complete variable domain (other parts from reference TRBV7-9 and TRBJ2-1): DTGVSQNPRHKITKRGQNVTFRCDPISEHNRLYWYRQTLGQGPEFLTYFQNEAQLEKSRLLSDRFSAERPKGSFSTLEIQRTEQGDSAMYLCASRDRGQGKGEQFFGPGTRLTVL.

At least ten counts were recorded for this clonotype. This chain connects TRBV7-9 to TRBJ2-7; D gene ambiguous. The J call may be in error: the DNA end matches TRBJ2-3 better. Germline lookup yields CDR1 SEHNR and CDR2 FQNEAQ (reference sequence). The CDR3 contains 12 residues. CDR3 nucleotide sequence: TGTGCCAGCAGCTTAGGGGGAAGTGAGCAGTATTTT. Amino acids: CASSLGGSEQYF.

This clonotype showed up just a few times. The CDR3: CASSSEAVSTEAFF. The CDR3 DNA follows: TGTGCCAGCAGCTCGGAGGCAGTTAGCACTGAAGCTTTCTTT. The chain employs TRBV9 and TRBJ1-1; D is ambiguous. The CDR3 is 14 residues long. In germline, CDR1 is SGDLS, CDR2 YYNGEE. Trimming shortened V by 4 bases and J by 4 bases, and 14 bases separated the two germline ends.

The chain recombines TRBV28 with TRBJ1-5, with D unresolved. Looked up from germline, CDR1 is MDHEN and CDR2 is SYDVKM. The CDR3 runs 14 residues. The germline V and J ends were trimmed by 3 bases and 4 bases, with 10 bases remaining between them. The CDR3 DNA reads as TGTGCCAGCAGTTTCTATACCCGGAATCAGCCCCAGCATTTT. This gives the protein CASSFYTRNQPQHF.